A selection of T cell receptor beta chains follows, all from one sample in a study of T cell responses to AZD1222 COVID-19 vaccine. TCRdb's table, derived via immunoSEQ multiplex PCR, lists solely in-frame clones and lacks some. This sample has more than 75,000 clones, with 75% to 90% found just once. This material consisted of peripheral blood, taken on day 0 of AZD1222 vaccination. Every receptor here comes from an adult in good health. Both conserved end residues are part of each CDR3. The D gene is left open where the match is weak. Expanded clones get a size class; other rows say once, few or many, or leave the size out.

j_gene: TRBJ2-5; abundance: .; v_gene: TRBV19; d_gene: TRBD2; CDR3aa: CASRGRAGSETQYF; CDR3nt: TGTGCCAGTAGGGGGAGAGCGGGAAGTGAGACCCAGTACTTC
j_gene: TRBJ1-3; abundance: .; v_gene: TRBV7-7; d_gene: .; CDR3aa: CASSPGGVSGNTIYF; CDR3nt: TGTGCCAGCAGCCCTGGGGGTGTCTCTGGAAACACCATATATTTT
j_gene: TRBJ2-1; abundance: .; v_gene: TRBV10-3; d_gene: TRBD1; CDR3aa: CAISLGQGGNEQFF; CDR3nt: TGTGCCATATCCCTGGGACAGGGAGGGAATGAGCAGTTCTTC
j_gene: TRBJ1-2; abundance: .; v_gene: TRBV28; d_gene: .; CDR3aa: CASTPVGVNYGYTF; CDR3nt: TGTGCCAGCACTCCCGTCGGGGTGAACTATGGCTACACCTTC
j_gene: TRBJ1-3; abundance: .; v_gene: TRBV7-2; d_gene: TRBD1; CDR3aa: CASSSEAGGSGNTIYF; CDR3nt: TGTGCCAGCAGCTCCGAGGCAGGGGGCTCCGGAAACACCATATATTTT
j_gene: TRBJ2-7; abundance: .; v_gene: TRBV5-1; d_gene: .; CDR3aa: CASSLGQELYEQYF; CDR3nt: TGCGCCAGCAGCTTGGGACAGGAGCTCTACGAGCAGTACTTC
j_gene: TRBJ2-5; abundance: .; v_gene: TRBV4-2; d_gene: TRBD2; CDR3aa: CASSQAVSGGPGETQYF; CDR3nt: TGTGCCAGCAGCCAAGCTGTGAGCGGGGGACCGGGGGAGACCCAGTACTTC
j_gene: TRBJ1-3; abundance: .; v_gene: TRBV7-2; d_gene: TRBD1; CDR3aa: CASSFGQGVKNTIYF; CDR3nt: TGTGCCAGCAGCTTCGGACAGGGGGTTAAAAACACCATATATTTT
j_gene: TRBJ2-7; abundance: .; v_gene: TRBV11-2; d_gene: TRBD1; CDR3aa: CASSLGQRITYEQYF; CDR3nt: TGTGCCAGCAGCTTGGGACAGCGCATCACCTACGAGCAGTACTTC
j_gene: TRBJ1-2; abundance: .; v_gene: TRBV15; d_gene: TRBD1; CDR3aa: CATGENRGQRGYTF; CDR3nt: TGTGCCACTGGGGAAAACAGGGGGCAGCGTGGCTACACCTTC
j_gene: TRBJ1-3; abundance: .; v_gene: TRBV4-1; d_gene: .; CDR3aa: CASSQDLGHNSGNTIYF; CDR3nt: TGCGCCAGCAGCCAAGATTTGGGGCATAACTCTGGAAACACCATATATTTT
j_gene: TRBJ1-1; abundance: .; v_gene: TRBV19; d_gene: TRBD1; CDR3aa: CASSSSMTGGAGTEAFF; CDR3nt: TGTGCCAGTAGCTCGAGTATGACAGGGGGGGCGGGTACTGAAGCTTTCTTT
j_gene: TRBJ1-5; abundance: .; v_gene: TRBV6-5; d_gene: .; CDR3aa: CASSFLNQPQHF; CDR3nt: TGTGCCAGCAGTTTCCTCAATCAGCCCCAGCATTTT
j_gene: TRBJ1-5; abundance: .; v_gene: TRBV7-3; d_gene: .; CDR3aa: CASSSGHKDSNQPQHF; CDR3nt: TGTGCCAGCAGCTCCGGACATAAAGATAGCAATCAGCCCCAGCATTTT
j_gene: TRBJ2-7; abundance: .; v_gene: TRBV5-4; d_gene: TRBD2; CDR3aa: CASSFTGSGYKFYEQYF; CDR3nt: TGTGCCAGCAGCTTCACTGGTAGCGGGTATAAATTCTACGAGCAGTACTTC
j_gene: TRBJ2-3; abundance: .; v_gene: TRBV5-4; d_gene: TRBD2; CDR3aa: CASSLRLAGGDTQYF; CDR3nt: TGTGCCAGCAGCTTACGGCTAGCGGGGGGAGATACGCAGTATTTT
j_gene: TRBJ1-1; abundance: .; v_gene: TRBV6-5; d_gene: .; CDR3aa: CASRTGRAGAFF; CDR3nt: TGTGCCAGCAGGACGGGGCGTGCGGGAGCTTTCTTT
j_gene: TRBJ2-1; abundance: .; v_gene: TRBV5-1; d_gene: TRBD2; CDR3aa: CASSPSGGSYNEQFF; CDR3nt: TGCGCCAGCAGCCCTAGCGGGGGATCCTACAATGAGCAGTTCTTC
j_gene: TRBJ1-4; abundance: once; v_gene: TRBV28; d_gene: TRBD1; CDR3aa: CASSHDRGGEKLFF; CDR3nt: TGTGCCAGCAGCCACGACAGGGGTGGGGAAAAACTGTTTTTT
j_gene: TRBJ2-5; abundance: .; v_gene: TRBV14; d_gene: .; CDR3aa: CASSQVAGFTQYF; CDR3nt: TGTGCCAGCAGCCAAGTCGCGGGGTTTACCCAGTACTTC
j_gene: TRBJ2-7; abundance: .; v_gene: TRBV28; d_gene: TRBD2; CDR3aa: CASTGGGPISYEQYF; CDR3nt: TGTGCCAGCACCGGGGGAGGGCCGATTTCCTACGAGCAGTACTTC
j_gene: TRBJ2-1; abundance: .; v_gene: TRBV7-2; d_gene: TRBD2; CDR3aa: CASSLAGTSGVNEQFF; CDR3nt: TGTGCCAGCAGCTTAGCAGGGACTAGCGGGGTGAATGAGCAGTTCTTC
j_gene: TRBJ2-7; abundance: once; v_gene: TRBV6-2/TRBV6-3; d_gene: .; CDR3aa: CASSYSRSGAYEQYF; CDR3nt: TGTGCCAGCAGTTACTCCAGATCCGGGGCCTACGAGCAGTACTTC
j_gene: TRBJ1-2; abundance: .; v_gene: TRBV29-1; d_gene: .; CDR3aa: CSVTARTHYGYTF; CDR3nt: TGCAGCGTGACCGCGAGGACCCACTATGGCTACACCTTC
j_gene: TRBJ1-5; abundance: .; v_gene: TRBV9; d_gene: .; CDR3aa: CASSRSLGNQPQHF; CDR3nt: TGTGCCAGCAGCCGAAGCCTGGGGAATCAGCCCCAGCATTTT
j_gene: TRBJ2-7; abundance: .; v_gene: TRBV5-1; d_gene: .; CDR3aa: CASSDGLTLSYEQYF; CDR3nt: TGCGCCAGCAGCGACGGGTTAACCCTTTCCTACGAGCAGTACTTC
j_gene: TRBJ2-2; abundance: .; v_gene: TRBV27; d_gene: .; CDR3aa: CASSLWAANTGELFF; CDR3nt: TGTGCCAGCAGTTTATGGGCTGCGAACACCGGGGAGCTGTTTTTT
j_gene: TRBJ1-1; abundance: .; v_gene: TRBV3-1/TRBV3-2; d_gene: .; CDR3aa: CASSQEGKGWDTEAFF; CDR3nt: TGTGCCAGCAGCCAAGAGGGGAAGGGGTGGGACACTGAAGCTTTCTTT
j_gene: TRBJ1-4; abundance: .; v_gene: TRBV5-6; d_gene: .; CDR3aa: CASSSTGIRANEKLFF; CDR3nt: TGTGCCAGCAGCTCTACAGGGATCAGGGCTAATGAAAAACTGTTTTTT
j_gene: TRBJ1-5; abundance: .; v_gene: TRBV28; d_gene: .; CDR3aa: CASSRPPEPQHF; CDR3nt: TGTGCCAGCAGTAGGCCCCCAGAACCCCAGCATTTT
j_gene: TRBJ1-5; abundance: .; v_gene: TRBV28; d_gene: TRBD1; CDR3aa: CASSTGQGNQPQHF; CDR3nt: TGTGCCAGCAGCACGGGACAGGGAAATCAGCCCCAGCATTTT
j_gene: TRBJ1-6; abundance: .; v_gene: TRBV4-2; d_gene: .; CDR3aa: CASSQEGQGETSSYNSPLHF; CDR3nt: TGTGCCAGCAGCCAAGAGGGGCAGGGCGAAACGAGCTCCTATAATTCACCCCTCCACTTT
j_gene: TRBJ2-2; abundance: .; v_gene: TRBV5-1; d_gene: TRBD1; CDR3aa: CASSGGQTSDGELFF; CDR3nt: TGCGCCAGCAGCGGGGGACAGACGTCAGACGGGGAGCTGTTTTTT
j_gene: TRBJ2-7; abundance: .; v_gene: TRBV28; d_gene: .; CDR3aa: CASSVTYEQYF; CDR3nt: TGTGCCAGCAGTGTCACCTACGAGCAGTACTTC
j_gene: TRBJ1-5; abundance: .; v_gene: TRBV28; d_gene: TRBD1; CDR3aa: CASSLFGTGDHQPQHF; CDR3nt: TGTGCCAGCAGTTTATTTGGGACAGGGGATCATCAGCCCCAGCATTTT
j_gene: TRBJ1-3; abundance: .; v_gene: TRBV7-8; d_gene: TRBD1; CDR3aa: CASSLEGAGYSGNTIYF; CDR3nt: TGTGCCAGCAGCTTAGAGGGGGCCGGCTACTCTGGAAACACCATATATTTT
j_gene: TRBJ1-3; abundance: .; v_gene: TRBV7-2; d_gene: .; CDR3aa: CASAGDGYSGNTIYF; CDR3nt: TGTGCCAGCGCTGGGGACGGCTACTCTGGAAACACCATATATTTT
j_gene: TRBJ1-2; abundance: .; v_gene: TRBV19; d_gene: .; CDR3aa: CASSRTHPTDYGYTF; CDR3nt: TGTGCCAGTAGCCGGACCCACCCAACAGACTATGGCTACACCTTC
j_gene: TRBJ1-3; abundance: .; v_gene: TRBV5-4; d_gene: .; CDR3aa: CASSFTGSGNTIYF; CDR3nt: TGTGCCAGCAGCTTTACGGGCTCTGGAAACACCATATATTTT
j_gene: TRBJ2-3; abundance: .; v_gene: TRBV6-2/TRBV6-3; d_gene: .; CDR3aa: CASSYVGGGDTQYF; CDR3nt: TGTGCCAGCAGTTACGTAGGGGGTGGAGATACGCAGTATTTT
j_gene: TRBJ2-3; abundance: .; v_gene: TRBV5-1; d_gene: .; CDR3aa: CASRVGTSTDTQYF; CDR3nt: TGCGCCAGCAGGGTGGGGACGAGCACAGATACGCAGTATTTT
j_gene: TRBJ1-2; abundance: few; v_gene: TRBV28; d_gene: .; CDR3aa: CASSLQWYGYTF; CDR3nt: TGTGCCAGCAGTTTACAGTGGTATGGCTACACCTTC
j_gene: TRBJ1-5; abundance: once; v_gene: TRBV18; d_gene: TRBD1; CDR3aa: CASSPPGTDNQPQHF; CDR3nt: TGTGCCAGCTCACCACCCGGGACAGACAATCAGCCCCAGCATTTT
j_gene: TRBJ2-7; abundance: .; v_gene: TRBV18; d_gene: .; CDR3aa: CASSPGQVTPVEQYF; CDR3nt: TGTGCCAGCTCACCAGGTCAGGTTACGCCCGTCGAGCAGTACTTC
j_gene: TRBJ2-5; abundance: .; v_gene: TRBV19; d_gene: .; CDR3aa: CASTSVGTGKETQYF; CDR3nt: TGTGCCAGTACCTCGGTAGGGACGGGGAAAGAGACCCAGTACTTC
j_gene: TRBJ2-7; abundance: .; v_gene: TRBV28; d_gene: .; CDR3aa: CASSLWAGVANSYEQYF; CDR3nt: TGTGCCAGCAGTTTATGGGCTGGGGTAGCGAACTCCTACGAGCAGTACTTC
j_gene: TRBJ1-4; abundance: .; v_gene: TRBV28; d_gene: .; CDR3aa: CASSYQGAGEKLFF; CDR3nt: TGTGCCAGCAGCTATCAAGGGGCGGGGGAAAAACTGTTTTTT
j_gene: TRBJ1-5; abundance: .; v_gene: TRBV28; d_gene: .; CDR3aa: CASSTRASWAENQPQHF; CDR3nt: TGTGCCAGCAGTACCCGGGCTAGTTGGGCAGAGAATCAGCCCCAGCATTTT
j_gene: TRBJ1-2; abundance: .; v_gene: TRBV4-3; d_gene: TRBD1; CDR3aa: CASSLGTGRVDGYTF; CDR3nt: TGCGCCAGCAGCCTGGGGACAGGGAGGGTAGATGGCTACACCTTC
j_gene: TRBJ2-1; abundance: .; v_gene: TRBV4-2; d_gene: .; CDR3aa: CASSQVGTSPRNEQFF; CDR3nt: TGTGCCAGCAGCCAAGTGGGTACTAGCCCTAGGAATGAGCAGTTCTTC
j_gene: TRBJ1-3; abundance: .; v_gene: TRBV15; d_gene: .; CDR3aa: CATSREGPVSGNTIYF; CDR3nt: TGTGCCACCAGCAGAGAGGGACCGGTCTCTGGAAACACCATATATTTT
j_gene: TRBJ2-7; abundance: .; v_gene: TRBV7-2; d_gene: .; CDR3aa: CASSLAGPYEQYF; CDR3nt: TGTGCCAGCAGCTTAGCGGGGCCCTACGAGCAGTACTTC
j_gene: TRBJ1-1; abundance: .; v_gene: TRBV7-2; d_gene: TRBD1; CDR3aa: CASSEQGATEAFF; CDR3nt: TGTGCCAGCAGCGAACAGGGGGCGACTGAAGCTTTCTTT